These T cell receptor beta chains were read from a single sample in a study of PD-1 blockade in classical Hodgkin lymphoma. Sequencing was performed with immunoSEQ multiplex PCR; in TCRdb, only in-frame clones are kept and a portion is missing. The table includes 75,000 to 100,000 clones, approximately 88% detected once. This specimen was peripheral blood mononuclear cells (PBMCs), taken at baseline. The origin of the receptors is a human donor with classical Hodgkin lymphoma. The CDR3 runs from the conserved cysteine through the conserved F or W.

>TRBV5-4
CASSRDRNPNQPQHF
>TRBV5-1
CASSLDSPAYNEQFF
>TRBV7-8
CASSPRTGANTGELFF
>TRBV9
CASSVGGWSGSVADTQYF
>TRBV6-5
CASSYGGNNQPQHF
>TRBV13
CASSHSLAGRARGEQFF
>TRBV18
CASSREAASQETQYF
>TRBV7-8
CASSSPSGGGSYNEQFF
>TRBV19
CASSIETGFINEQFF
>TRBV19
CASSIGSNNEQFF
>TRBV25-1
CASSQTGTRGEQYF
>TRBV19
CASSIGLVGANEQFF
>TRBV20-1
CSAAHRAEAFF
>TRBV5-1
CASSLVFGGDTEAFF
>TRBV6-1
CASRGVGVTEAFF
>TRBV11-2
CASSSGVGWDTQYF
>TRBV10-3
CAISDWGSYEQYF
>TRBV27
CASSSAAGLGIVGSYEQYF
>TRBV6-5
CASTPTGGPYEQYF
>TRBV30
CAWSVGVEGNTIYF
>TRBV6-1
CASSEFTGYNTGELFF
>TRBV5-5
CASSLWGGTDTQYF
>TRBV18
CASSPGGANVLTF
>TRBV7-6
CASSPGGGYEQYF
>TRBV7-9
CASSDLLDEKLFF
>TRBV7-8
CASSYTSGTKETQYF
>TRBV11-3
CASSLVPDTQYF
>TRBV6-4
CASSGTGYVHSNQPQHF
>TRBV5-1
CASSRWGSNTNTGELFF
>TRBV2
CASSGGGLAQETQYF
>TRBV27
CASSFSRLAGNEQFF
>TRBV6-5
CASSVRALREKLFF
>TRBV7-2
CASSLGQDPEAFF
>TRBV5-1
CASSPGLAGETQYF
>TRBV27
CASSSPFGGSGHYEQYF
>TRBV28
CASSPQSGTKLFF
>TRBV30
CAWGPGANVLTF
>TRBV2
CASSSGALSSYEQYF
>TRBV6-5
CASSTSREQFF
>TRBV5-6
CASSRMGEQGTGNQPQHF
>TRBV10-1
CASSAPGERNEQFF
>TRBV21-1
CAGVWLAEARRKQFF
>TRBV28
CASSPPPLPYNEQFF
>TRBV9
CASSFYDRVGTRGYTF
>TRBV27
CASSQRDRGNEQFF
>TRBV6-6
CASSYLAGGTGELFF
>TRBV7-2
CASSLTTGGNTEAFF
>TRBV19
CASRLGTPAYQPQHF
>TRBV6-1
CASSSQGPWGPQHF
>TRBV6-1
CASSESLAGYYGYTF
>TRBV5-8
CASSYYPPDPEAFF